The next 8 T cell receptor beta chains were all read from a single sample in a study of graft-versus-host responses after intestinal transplantation. Profiling relied on immunoSEQ multiplex PCR, and the TCRdb table lists in-frame clones only, not all of them. The sample comprises about 14,000 clones, roughly 74% of which are singletons, and 6.5% to 8% rests with the top ten. Intraepithelial plus lamina propria lymphocytes were released by processing graft tissue. The material sequenced was ileum tissue, taken 16 days after intestinal transplant. These receptors originate from a human patient who received an intestinal transplant, so some T cells may come from the graft donor.

This clone came up a few times. CDR3 coding DNA: TGTGCCAGCAGTTACGGTGTTGCGACAGGGCTTGGCTACACCTTC. Translation: CASSYGVATGLGYTF. The chain employs TRBV6-5 and TRBJ1-2, with TRBD1 matching 7 bases. V trimming: 2 bases; J trimming: 7 bases; junction bases outside the gene matches: 10. In germline, CDR1 is MNHEY, CDR2 SVGAGI. The CDR3 is made up of 15 amino acids.

The chain couples TRBV5-1 to TRBJ1-5, with D tentatively TRBD1 (6 bases). Germline assignment: CDR1 SGHRS and CDR2 YFSETQ. The V and J ends lost 0 bases and 2 bases respectively, with 6 bases between them. The CDR3 is 14 amino acids. This CDR3 is CASSLDRGNQPQHF. The CDR3 nucleotides read TGCGCCAGCAGCTTGGACAGGGGCAATCAGCCCCAGCATTTT.

The chain recombines TRBV5-1 with TRBJ2-3; 10 nucleotides align to TRBD2. The V and J ends lost 1 base and 4 bases, in that order; junction bases with no gene match: 3. The CDR3 runs 15 residues. Germline CDR1 is SGHRS and CDR2 is YFSETQ. CDR3 region: CASSLSLAGADTQYF. The CDR3 DNA reads as TGCGCCAGCAGCTTGAGTCTAGCGGGAGCAGATACGCAGTATTTT.

The V call is TRBV6-1, the J call TRBJ2-1; a weak D match, TRBD2 (6 bases). CDR1 MNHNS and CDR2 SASEGT come from the germline V gene. V dropped 1 base and J dropped 0 bases, with 13 bases sitting between them. CDR3 length: 17 amino acids. CDR3 in DNA: TGTGCCAGCAGTGAAGTTCCCCTAGCGAACTCCTACAATGAGCAGTTCTTC. Protein product: CASSEVPLANSYNEQFF.

V gene TRBV7-9 combines with J gene TRBJ1-2; TRBD1 might be the D (6 bases). V dropped 5 bases and J dropped 0 bases, with 19 bases sitting between them. CDR3 length: 17 residues. CDR1 is SEHNR, CDR2 FQNEAQ, per germline (reference sequence). The CDR3 DNA reads as TGTGCCAGCAGCCTGAACAGGGATCGTTCGACTAACTATGGCTACACCTTC. Translation gives CASSLNRDRSTNYGYTF.

This chain links TRBV6-5 with TRBJ1-5; D is perhaps TRBD1 (5 bases). V lost 6 bases and J lost 3, with 15 bases in between. The CDR3 sequence is 15 residues long. Germline V gene sequence: CDR1 MNHEY, CDR2 SVGAGI. The CDR3 loop is CASRDSLRNNQPQHF. DNA of the CDR3: TGTGCCAGCAGAGACAGCCTCCGCAACAATCAGCCCCAGCATTTT.

The chain employs TRBV4-3 and TRBJ1-2; 8 bases line up with TRBD1. Germline-derived CDR1 and CDR2 are LGHNA and YSLEER. This CDR3 comprises 15 residues. V lost 4 bases and J lost 4; bases outside the gene matches: 8. CDR3 DNA: TGCGCCAGCAGCCCCGGACAGGGTTCAGGCTATGGCTACACCTTC. This translates into CASSPGQGSGYGYTF.

This rearrangement joins TRBV7-9 to TRBJ2-7, with 7 bases lining up with TRBD1. The length of the CDR3 is 16 residues. V was clipped by 2 bases and J by 2 bases; unmatched bases: 9. In germline, CDR1 is SEHNR, CDR2 FQNEAQ (reference sequence). This chain's CDR3 is CASSLFSPDRTYEQYF. CDR3 sequence (DNA): TGTGCCAGCAGCTTATTTAGCCCGGACAGGACCTACGAGCAGTACTTC.